Only a few counts were recorded for the clone carrying this TCR beta chain. Its antigen is not identified. Germline-derived CDR1 and CDR2 are ENHRY and SYGVKD. Trimming pared 6 bases from V and 2 bases from J, leaving 17 bases between. The CDR3 is made up of 15 amino acids. 5'RACE template switching generated TCR cDNA, adding a universal primer site and UMIs. TCRdb ran MiXCR on the 5' RACE reads and lists one entry per CDR3 protein. Of hundreds of thousands of distinct CDR3 sequences in the sample, approximately 6% are singletons; the top ten hold about 15%. These data originate in a study of T cells after yellow fever vaccination. In the study overall: The SMART-Seq v4 Ultra Low Input method served to prepare the low-cell-number fractions. General study points: A limited proportion of clonotypes was detected within both the CD4 and CD8 compartments. The secondary T-cell response peaked on day 5, not day 15, but was weaker.

Sequences were derived from PBMCs, sampled 5 days after the yellow fever booster vaccination. The origin of this receptor is a man aged 30-40 years who received the YFV17D yellow fever vaccine. V and J are TRBV10-3 and TRBJ2-7, with D possibly matching TRBD2 (6 bases). CDR3 protein: CAISGGEAPTYEQYF. DNA of the CDR3: TGTGCCATCAGCGGTGGGGAGGCCCCCACCTACGAGCAGTACTTC.